Below, 17 T cell receptor beta chains from the same sample are listed, as sequenced in a study of T cell responses to AZD1222 COVID-19 vaccine. Only in-frame clones appear in the TCRdb table, and some are missing; sequencing was by immunoSEQ multiplex PCR. In the table there are some 180,000 clones, 90% to 95% of which are singletons. Here the sequenced sample was peripheral blood, taken 28 days after the second dose of the MenACWY control vaccine. The receptors come from an adult who received the MenACWY meningococcal vaccine as a control.

The sample holds one count of this clone. This chain uses TRBV3-1 (or the pseudogene TRBV3-2) with TRBJ1-2; the D gene is possibly TRBD1 (5 bases). This CDR3 comprises 14 residues. Germline CDR1 and CDR2: LGHDT and YNNKEL (reference sequence). Deletions cut 3 bases from V and 1 base from J, with 9 bases between. The CDR3 here is CASSHRGVNYGYTF. The CDR3, as DNA: TGTGCCAGCAGCCACCGGGGGGTTAACTATGGCTACACCTTC.

The V gene is TRBV12-3 or TRBV12-4, the J gene TRBJ1-2, with no clear D. V was trimmed by 4 bases and J by 4 bases, leaving 10 bases between them. CDR3 length: 13 amino acids. In nucleotides, the CDR3 is TGTGCCAGCAGTTCGGACCTATCCTATGGCTACACCTTC. Translation: CASSSDLSYGYTF.

This chain's CDR3 is CASSPREANTEAFF. DNA for the CDR3: TGTGCCAGCTCACCAAGGGAAGCGAACACTGAAGCTTTCTTT. V is TRBV18 and J is TRBJ1-1; D remains ambiguous. The V and J ends lost 2 bases and 1 base respectively, with 8 bases between them. Per the germline V gene, CDR1 is KGHSH and CDR2 is LQKENI. This CDR3 contains 14 residues.

The chain joins TRBV19 to TRBJ2-7, with 8 bases lining up with TRBD1. The CDR3 has 12 amino acids. J lost 7 bases, V lost 8 bases, and 7 bases had no gene match. CDR1 and CDR2 from the germline V gene are LNHDA and SQIVND (reference sequence). Written as DNA, the CDR3 is TGTGCCAGTGGAAGGGACAGGCGGGAGCAGTACTTC. Encoded protein: CASGRDRREQYF.

The chain combines TRBV30 with TRBJ1-2; the D is unclear. CDR3 length equals 14 residues. Germline lookup yields CDR1 GTSNPN and CDR2 SVGIG (reference sequence). Trimming took off 3 bases at V and 3 bases at J, with 14 bases between the two ends. Here the CDR3 DNA reads TGTGCCTGGAGCGAGGGAATAGGCTACTATGGCTACACCTTC. Residues: CAWSEGIGYYGYTF.

This chain connects TRBV2 to TRBJ1-4; tentative D call: TRBD1 (5 bases). This CDR3 spans 16 amino acids. Germline assignment: CDR1 SNHLY and CDR2 FYNNEI. V lost 8 bases and J 2 bases, leaving 18 bases between the germline ends. This CDR3 reads CASRAPGTGTNEKLFF. The CDR3 coding sequence is TGTGCCAGCCGCGCCCCAGGGACTGGGACTAATGAAAAACTGTTTTTT. The full variable domain, in which reference TRBV2 and TRBJ1-4 provide the parts outside the CDR3, is EPEVTQTPSHQVTQMGQEVILRCVPISNHLYFYWYRQILGQKVEFLVSFYNNEISEKSEIFDDQFSVERPDGSNFTLKIRSTKLEDSAMYFCASRAPGTGTNEKLFFGSGTQLSVL.

The V and J genes are TRBV11-3 and TRBJ1-2; D unresolved. The CDR3 contains 13 residues. Germline values: CDR1 SGHNT, CDR2 YENEEA. V gave up 0 bases and J gave up 3 bases, with 5 bases separating them. As DNA, the CDR3 is TGTGCCAGCAGCTTAGATGGCCACTATGGCTACACCTTC. Residues: CASSLDGHYGYTF.

The V and J genes are TRBV29-1 and TRBJ2-3; D uncertain. The CDR3 is 12 residues long. CDR1 and CDR2 (germline): SQVTM, ANQGSEA. V was trimmed by 6 bases and J by 1 base, leaving 8 bases between them. The CDR3 sequence is CSVGRGTDTQYF. The CDR3 DNA follows: TGCAGCGTCGGTAGGGGCACAGATACGCAGTATTTT.

This rearrangement joins TRBV29-1 to TRBJ1-2; D is possibly TRBD1 (5 bases). The germline V and J ends were trimmed by 4 bases and 0 bases, with 12 bases remaining between them. Germline V gene lookup returns CDR1 SQVTM and CDR2 ANQGSEA. The CDR3 consists of 14 residues. CDR3 sequence (DNA): TGCAGCGTTGGGGAACAGGAGTCTAACTATGGCTACACCTTC. The encoded protein is CSVGEQESNYGYTF.

This chain uses TRBV6-5 with TRBJ1-4; possibly TRBD1 for D (5 bases). The CDR3 has 16 amino acids. The V end lost 2 bases, the J end lost 2 bases, and 12 bases lay between the germline ends. Looked up from germline, CDR1 is MNHEY and CDR2 is SVGAGI. CDR3 sequence reads: CASSYGASVTNEKLFF. The CDR3 coding sequence is TGTGCCAGCAGTTACGGGGCATCGGTGACTAATGAAAAACTGTTTTTT.

The J gene is TRBJ2-6, the V gene TRBV19; D gene ambiguous. Per germline, CDR1 LNHDA and CDR2 SQIVND (reference sequence). Trimming stripped 7 bases from V and 0 bases from J, with 10 bases between. This CDR3 comprises 15 residues. The CDR3 here is CASKAGNSGANVLTF. As DNA, the CDR3 is TGTGCCAGTAAGGCAGGAAACTCTGGGGCCAACGTCCTGACTTTC.

A remark on this clone: The sample carries other DNA sequences with the same CDR3. The V call is TRBV7-2, the J call TRBJ2-5; 10 nucleotides agree with TRBD1. The CDR3 covers 14 residues. Germline V gene lookup returns CDR1 SGHTA and CDR2 FQGNSA. V lost 0 bases and J lost 5; bases outside the gene matches: 0. In DNA form, the CDR3 reads TGTGCCAGCAGCTTAGCGGGACAGGGGGAGACCCAGTACTTC. Translation: CASSLAGQGETQYF.

This clone was seen only once. This chain joins TRBV6-5 and TRBJ2-7, with 9 bases matching TRBD1. The CDR3 is 15 residues long. From germline, CDR1 is MNHEY and CDR2 SVGAGI. The V segment lost 6 bases and the J segment 0 bases; nucleotides outside the gene matches: 6. The CDR3 nucleotides read TGTGCCAGCAGAAGAACAGGGGGCCTCTCCTACGAGCAGTACTTC. It yields the protein CASRRTGGLSYEQYF.

This sequence joins TRBV19 and TRBJ2-7; 8 bases map to TRBD1. V trimming: 7 bases; J trimming: 2 bases; junction bases outside the gene matches: 7. This CDR3 spans 14 amino acids. From germline, CDR1 is LNHDA and CDR2 SQIVND (reference sequence). CDR3 loop: CASIPGTGPYEQYF. The CDR3 DNA reads TGTGCCAGTATCCCCGGGACAGGCCCCTACGAGCAGTACTTC.

V usage is TRBV7-8 and J usage is TRBJ1-1; tentatively, D is TRBD1 (5 bases). Looked up from germline, CDR1 is SGHVS and CDR2 is FQNEAQ. The V end was cut by 0 bases, the J end by 0 bases, with 8 bases between. The CDR3 has 15 residues. CDR3: CASSLAGGMNTEAFF. CDR3 nucleotide sequence: TGTGCCAGCAGCTTAGCCGGGGGGATGAACACTGAAGCTTTCTTT.

V is TRBV7-2 and J is TRBJ1-3, with 8 bases identical to TRBD1. This CDR3 spans 14 amino acids. From germline, CDR1 is SGHTA and CDR2 FQGNSA. V dropped 5 bases and J dropped 4; count of bases not matched to a gene: 4. CDR3 residues: CASSQGARGNTIYF. In nucleotides, the CDR3 is TGTGCCAGCAGCCAGGGGGCGCGAGGAAACACCATATATTTT. The full variable domain, rest sourced from reference TRBV7-2 and TRBJ1-3, is GAGVSQSPSNKVTEKGKDVELRCDPISGHTALYWYRQSLGQGLEFLIYFQGNSAPDKSGLPSDRFSAERTGGSVSTLTIQRTQQEDSAVYLCASSQGARGNTIYFGEGSWLTVV.

This sequence joins TRBV4-1 and TRBJ2-1; 10 bases are shared with TRBD1. The V and J ends lost 2 bases and 6 bases, in that order; junction bases with no gene match: 10. The CDR3 covers 17 residues. Germline CDR1 MGHRA, CDR2 YSYEKL. DNA for the CDR3: TGCGCCAGCAGCCAATTTCCGGGACAGGGGTCAGGCAATGAGCAGTTCTTC. Translating it yields CASSQFPGQGSGNEQFF.